Following are 27 T cell receptor beta chains from one sample sequenced in a study of T cells in Graves' hyperthyroidism and ophthalmopathy. The source material, RNA transcripts, was used to amplify TCR beta CDR3 regions. Initially, a first-round RT-PCR of the TCR CDR3 employed the HTBI primer set. From the multiplex PCR reads, TCRdb called clonotypes with MiXCR, one entry per CDR3 protein. The data contain under 450,000 distinct CDR3 sequences, 15% to 18% of them seen just once; the ten biggest clones take up roughly 7.7%. Sequencing was carried out using blood. These receptor sequences come from a woman aged 18-29 years with Graves' hyperthyroidism.

This clonotype has at least ten counts. The chain carries TRBV12-3 or TRBV12-4 and TRBJ1-2; 12 bases are shared with TRBD1. J lost 2 bases, V lost 4 bases, and 5 bases had no gene match. There are 16 residues in the CDR3. CDR3 loop: CASSSGQGATNYGYTF. In DNA form, the CDR3 reads TGTGCCAGCAGTTCGGGACAGGGGGCCACAAACTATGGCTACACCTTC.

Many counts were recorded for this clonotype. The V call is TRBV11-3, the J call TRBJ2-3; TRBD2 matches 16 bases. In germline, CDR1 is SGHNT, CDR2 YENEEA. V lost 5 bases, J lost 4 bases, and 6 bases stayed unmatched. The CDR3 contains 17 residues. The CDR3 DNA sequence: TGTGCCAGCAGCCCCGGGACTAGCGGGAGGGGGTCAGATACGCAGTATTTT. Translated: CASSPGTSGRGSDTQYF.

This clonotype was counted between two and nine times. V and J are TRBV10-3 and TRBJ2-2; TRBD1 matches 10 bases. After removal of 0 bases from V and 6 bases from J, the junction contained 4 bases not matched to a gene. The CDR3 totals 16 residues. Germline V gene data show CDR1 as ENHRY and CDR2 as SYGVKD. CDR3: CAISESKGQGSGELFF. The CDR3 DNA is TGTGCCATCAGTGAGTCGAAGGGACAGGGGTCCGGGGAGCTGTTTTTT.

In its sample, this clonotype was seen many times. The rearrangement uses TRBV12-5 and TRBJ2-1; TRBD2 aligns across 8 bases. CDR3 length: 15 amino acids. J was trimmed by 4 bases and V by 7 bases; bases with no gene match: 9. Germline V gene sequence: CDR1 LGHNT, CDR2 FRNRAP. CDR3 in DNA: TGTGCTAGTGCCTACCCTTTAGCGGGATACAATGAGCAGTTCTTC. This translates into CASAYPLAGYNEQFF. The variable domain in full, completed from reference TRBV12-5 and TRBJ2-1, reads DARVTQTPRHKVTEMGQEVTMRCQPILGHNTVFWYRQTMMQGLELLAYFRNRAPLDDSGMPKDRFSAEMPDATLATLKIQPSEPRDSAVYFCASAYPLAGYNEQFFGPGTRLTVL.

This clonotype was picked up many times. The chain uses TRBV6-1 and TRBJ2-7; 7 nucleotides align to TRBD2. Looked up from germline, CDR1 is MNHNS and CDR2 is SASEGT. The CDR3 contains 14 residues. V lost 7 bases and J lost 6; bases outside the gene matches: 12. The CDR3 bases are TGTGCCAGCACCGAGGGAGGGAAGGGATCCGAGCAGTACTTC. Translating it yields CASTEGGKGSEQYF.

This clonotype was picked up many times. This sequence joins TRBV7-9 and TRBJ2-3, with TRBD1 matching over 9 bases. Germline V gene data show CDR1 as SEHNR and CDR2 as FQNEAQ (reference sequence). This CDR3 comprises 15 residues. V trimming: 5 bases; J trimming: 4 bases; junction bases outside the gene matches: 7. This CDR3 reads CASSAPGQGSDTQYF. The CDR3 coding sequence is TGTGCCAGCAGCGCGCCGGGACAGGGTTCAGATACGCAGTATTTT.

This clonotype showed up many times. V is TRBV2 and J is TRBJ1-5; 11 bases agree with TRBD1. This CDR3 contains 18 residues. Germline V lookup: CDR1 SNHLY, CDR2 FYNNEI. Germline trimming cut 3 bases from V and 3 bases from J; bases unmatched to any gene: 10. CDR3 DNA sequence: TGTGCCAGCAGTGATGGACAGGGGGCCCGAAGCGTCAATCAGCCCCAGCATTTT. This encodes CASSDGQGARSVNQPQHF. The variable domain in full, with the rest retrieved from reference TRBV2 and TRBJ1-5, is EPEVTQTPSHQVTQMGQEVILRCVPISNHLYFYWYRQILGQKVEFLVSFYNNEISEKSEIFDDQFSVERPDGSNFTLKIRSTKLEDSAMYFCASSDGQGARSVNQPQHFGDGTRLSIL.

The rearrangement links TRBV7-2 to TRBJ1-3, with D possibly matching TRBD1 (6 bases). Germline lookup yields CDR1 SGHTA and CDR2 FQGNSA. Trimming stripped 10 bases from V and 3 bases from J, with 19 bases between. This CDR3 spans 15 amino acids. The CDR3 DNA is TGTGCCACCGACCCAGGACAGTTCTTTGGAAACACCATATATTTT. The encoded protein is CATDPGQFFGNTIYF.

The sample holds many counts of this clonotype. The chain combines TRBV9 with TRBJ2-7; possible D gene TRBD1, 6 bases. Germline V gene sequence: CDR1 SGDLS, CDR2 YYNGEE. CDR3 length equals 13 residues. Between the trimmed V and J ends, which lost 3 bases and 1 base, there was a span of 8 bases. In DNA, the CDR3 is TGTGCCAGCAGCGGGGGGCCATCCTACGAGCAGTACTTC. Translating it yields CASSGGPSYEQYF.

This chain connects TRBV10-3 to TRBJ1-2; possibly TRBD1 for D (6 bases). The CDR3 has 14 residues. Germline values: CDR1 ENHRY, CDR2 SYGVKD. Trimming stripped 5 bases from V and 4 bases from J, with 14 bases between. The CDR3 bases are TGTGCCATCAGTTATTCACAGGGTTCCTATGGCTACACCTTC. Translated: CAISYSQGSYGYTF.

This clonotype was seen ten or more times. This chain joins TRBV2 and TRBJ2-2; 9 bases are shared with TRBD2. The trim removed 6 bases at V and 6 bases at J, leaving 5 bases unmatched. The CDR3 totals 14 residues. Germline CDR1 reads SNHLY; CDR2 reads FYNNEI. CDR3 nucleotides: TGTGCCAGCAGCTATAGCGGGGGAGCCGGGGAGCTGTTTTTT. This codes for CASSYSGGAGELFF. Full variable domain (remainder filled in from reference TRBV2 and TRBJ2-2): EPEVTQTPSHQVTQMGQEVILRCVPISNHLYFYWYRQILGQKVEFLVSFYNNEISEKSEIFDDQFSVERPDGSNFTLKIRSTKLEDSAMYFCASSYSGGAGELFFGEGSRLTVL.

The chain carries TRBV25-1 and TRBJ2-1; D gene ambiguous. This CDR3 has 11 amino acids. Trimming removed 11 bases from V and 7 bases from J, with 12 bases in between. The germline V gene has CDR1 MGHDK and CDR2 SYGVNS. CDR3 loop: CAYGLTNEQFF. Written as DNA, the CDR3 is TGTGCCTACGGTCTAACAAATGAGCAGTTCTTC.

The sample holds many counts of this clonotype. The CDR3, as DNA: TGTGCCAGCAGTTCGCGGGACAGTTGGGGCTACACCTTC. Amino acids: CASSSRDSWGYTF. This sequence joins TRBV6-1 and TRBJ1-2, with TRBD1 matching 7 bases. Per germline, CDR1 MNHNS and CDR2 SASEGT. The CDR3 runs to 13 residues. J was trimmed by 8 bases and V by 5 bases; bases with no gene match: 8.

CDR3 sequence reads: CASSSLDTGVTGELFF. CDR3 in DNA: TGTGCCAGCAGTTCCCTCGATACAGGGGTCACCGGGGAGCTGTTTTTT. The genes are TRBV27 and TRBJ2-2; 7 bases match TRBD1. The CDR3 sequence is 16 residues long. V was clipped by 4 bases and J by 4 bases; unmatched bases: 9. Per germline, CDR1 MNHEY and CDR2 SMNVEV (reference sequence).

This clonotype came up many times. This chain uses TRBV2 with TRBJ1-1, with D perhaps matching TRBD1 (6 bases). The ends were cut back, 8 bases at V and 5 bases at J, with 18 bases in the middle. The CDR3 covers 14 residues. Germline CDR1 is SNHLY and CDR2 is FYNNEI. The CDR3 coding sequence is TGTGCCAGCGACGCCGGGACATTCAGGACTGAAGCTTTCTTT. It yields the protein CASDAGTFRTEAFF.

This clonotype has a count of ten or more. The CDR3: CASSISTSGPYEQYF. In nucleotides, the CDR3 is TGTGCCAGTAGTATCTCGACTAGCGGCCCCTACGAGCAGTACTTC. The gene calls are TRBV19 and TRBJ2-7; the match to TRBD2 covers 9 bases. The CDR3 runs 15 residues. Germline CDR1 is LNHDA and CDR2 is SQIVND (reference sequence). With 3 bases clipped from V and 2 bases from J, the junction kept 5 bases outside the gene matches.

The genes are TRBV29-1 and TRBJ1-4, with a possible D match to TRBD1 (6 bases). This CDR3 is 13 amino acids long. Germline CDR1 reads SQVTM; CDR2 reads ANQGSEA. Trimming stripped 4 bases from V and 7 bases from J, with 13 bases between. The CDR3 region has the DNA TGCAGCGTTGTGGGAAGGGGGAGTGAAAAACTGTTTTTT. As protein: CSVVGRGSEKLFF.

This clonotype has at least ten counts. This chain's CDR3 is CSARGRVDYEQYF. In nucleotides, the CDR3 is TGCAGTGCGAGGGGGCGCGTGGACTACGAGCAGTACTTC. The rearrangement joins TRBV20-1 to TRBJ2-7; 7 positions agree with TRBD1. CDR1 DFQATT and CDR2 SNEGSKA come from the germline V gene (reference sequence). The trim removed 6 bases at V and 3 bases at J, leaving 8 bases unmatched. The CDR3 runs to 13 residues.

The V and J genes are TRBV19 and TRBJ2-6; D is uncertain. Per germline, CDR1 LNHDA and CDR2 SQIVND (reference sequence). Trimming removed 7 bases from V and 2 bases from J, with 6 bases in between. The CDR3 contains 13 residues. CDR3: CASTGTGANVLTF. In DNA, the CDR3 is TGTGCCAGTACAGGTACTGGGGCCAACGTCCTGACTTTC. Filled out from reference TRBV19 and TRBJ2-6, the complete variable domain reads DGGITQSPKYLFRKEGQNVTLSCEQNLNHDAMYWYRQDPGQGLRLIYYSQIVNDFQKGDIAEGYSVSREKKESFPLTVTSAQKNPTAFYLCASTGTGANVLTFGAGSRLTVL.

Many counts were recorded for this clonotype. The V and J genes are TRBV18 and TRBJ2-5; D not resolved. Between the trimmed V and J ends, which lost 0 bases and 2 bases, there was a span of 7 bases. Per germline, CDR1 KGHSH and CDR2 LQKENI. This CDR3 contains 14 residues. The CDR3 reads CASSPPNFQETQYF. The CDR3 DNA sequence: TGTGCCAGCTCACCACCGAATTTTCAAGAGACCCAGTACTTC. Drawing the rest from reference TRBV18 and TRBJ2-5, the complete variable domain is NAGVMQNPRHLVRRRGQEARLRCSPMKGHSHVYWYRQLPEEGLKFMVYLQKENIIDESGMPKERFSAEFPKEGPSILRIQQVVRGDSAAYFCASSPPNFQETQYFGPGTRLLVL.

The V and J genes are TRBV15 and TRBJ1-4, with 7 bases identical to TRBD1. From germline, CDR1 is LNHNV and CDR2 YYDKDF (reference sequence). The CDR3 is 18 amino acids. Trimming at V came to 8 bases and at J to 3 bases, leaving 18 bases not matched to a gene. CDR3 nucleotides: TGTGCCACCGGGCGACAGGGCGGGCTCCGGGCGGCTAATGAAAAACTGTTTTTT. Translated: CATGRQGGLRAANEKLFF.

This clonotype was seen a single time. The rearrangement links TRBV9 to TRBJ2-5; D gene unclear. The germline CDR1 and CDR2 sequences are SGDLS and YYNGEE. The CDR3 has 13 amino acids. The V end lost 0 bases, the J end lost 5 bases, and 8 bases lay between the germline ends. The CDR3 DNA reads as TGTGCCAGCAGCGTAGACCCTGATGAGACCCAGTACTTC. Translating it yields CASSVDPDETQYF.

The gene calls are TRBV5-1 and TRBJ1-1, with a possible D match to TRBD1 (6 bases). V was cut by 4 bases and J by 4 bases, with 17 bases left in between. The CDR3 is 15 residues long. Germline CDR1 is SGHRS and CDR2 is YFSETQ. CDR3 loop: CASSPRQERSTEAFF. The CDR3, as DNA: TGCGCCAGCAGCCCCCGACAGGAGAGGAGCACTGAAGCTTTCTTT. Variable domain in full (rest from reference TRBV5-1 and TRBJ1-1): KAGVTQTPRYLIKTRGQQVTLSCSPISGHRSVSWYQQTPGQGLQFLFEYFSETQRNKGNFPGRFSGRQFSNSRSEMNVSTLELGDSALYLCASSPRQERSTEAFFGQGTRLTVV.

This clonotype was found many times. The V and J genes are TRBV11-3 and TRBJ1-2; D not certain. The V end was cut by 5 bases, the J end by 2 bases, with 18 bases between. The CDR3 loop spans 16 amino acids. The germline V gene has CDR1 SGHNT and CDR2 YENEEA. CDR3 sequence (DNA): TGTGCCAGCAGCGTAGGGTACGGTGGCAGCAACTATGGCTACACCTTC. Residues: CASSVGYGGSNYGYTF.

In its sample, this clonotype was seen many times. The chain combines TRBV2 with TRBJ2-1, with 7 bases fitting TRBD2. CDR3 length: 14 residues. The junction had 12 bases not matched to a gene; V was cut back by 10 bases and J by 6 bases. Looked up from germline, CDR1 is SNHLY and CDR2 is FYNNEI. CDR3 nucleotides: TGTGCCATCGAAGTCGGGCAGCGGGGCAATGAGCAGTTCTTC. It encodes CAIEVGQRGNEQFF.

The V and J genes are TRBV27 and TRBJ2-7, with D perhaps TRBD1 or TRBD2 (6 bases each). The length of the CDR3 is 15 residues. Trimming took 4 bases from V and 5 from J, leaving 18 bases between them. Looked up from germline, CDR1 is MNHEY and CDR2 is SMNVEV (reference sequence). The CDR3 DNA follows: TGTGCCAGCAGTTGGGCGGGACACCAACCCCACGAGCAGTACTTC. Translated: CASSWAGHQPHEQYF.

This clonotype was seen a handful of times. This chain joins TRBV20-1 and TRBJ1-2, with a possible D match to TRBD1 (5 bases). The V and J ends lost 1 base and 1 base respectively, with 7 bases between them. This CDR3 has 13 residues. Germline loops: CDR1 DFQATT, CDR2 SNEGSKA (reference sequence). DNA for the CDR3: TGCAGTGCTAGAGTTGGGGGTAACTATGGCTACACCTTC. Protein: CSARVGGNYGYTF.